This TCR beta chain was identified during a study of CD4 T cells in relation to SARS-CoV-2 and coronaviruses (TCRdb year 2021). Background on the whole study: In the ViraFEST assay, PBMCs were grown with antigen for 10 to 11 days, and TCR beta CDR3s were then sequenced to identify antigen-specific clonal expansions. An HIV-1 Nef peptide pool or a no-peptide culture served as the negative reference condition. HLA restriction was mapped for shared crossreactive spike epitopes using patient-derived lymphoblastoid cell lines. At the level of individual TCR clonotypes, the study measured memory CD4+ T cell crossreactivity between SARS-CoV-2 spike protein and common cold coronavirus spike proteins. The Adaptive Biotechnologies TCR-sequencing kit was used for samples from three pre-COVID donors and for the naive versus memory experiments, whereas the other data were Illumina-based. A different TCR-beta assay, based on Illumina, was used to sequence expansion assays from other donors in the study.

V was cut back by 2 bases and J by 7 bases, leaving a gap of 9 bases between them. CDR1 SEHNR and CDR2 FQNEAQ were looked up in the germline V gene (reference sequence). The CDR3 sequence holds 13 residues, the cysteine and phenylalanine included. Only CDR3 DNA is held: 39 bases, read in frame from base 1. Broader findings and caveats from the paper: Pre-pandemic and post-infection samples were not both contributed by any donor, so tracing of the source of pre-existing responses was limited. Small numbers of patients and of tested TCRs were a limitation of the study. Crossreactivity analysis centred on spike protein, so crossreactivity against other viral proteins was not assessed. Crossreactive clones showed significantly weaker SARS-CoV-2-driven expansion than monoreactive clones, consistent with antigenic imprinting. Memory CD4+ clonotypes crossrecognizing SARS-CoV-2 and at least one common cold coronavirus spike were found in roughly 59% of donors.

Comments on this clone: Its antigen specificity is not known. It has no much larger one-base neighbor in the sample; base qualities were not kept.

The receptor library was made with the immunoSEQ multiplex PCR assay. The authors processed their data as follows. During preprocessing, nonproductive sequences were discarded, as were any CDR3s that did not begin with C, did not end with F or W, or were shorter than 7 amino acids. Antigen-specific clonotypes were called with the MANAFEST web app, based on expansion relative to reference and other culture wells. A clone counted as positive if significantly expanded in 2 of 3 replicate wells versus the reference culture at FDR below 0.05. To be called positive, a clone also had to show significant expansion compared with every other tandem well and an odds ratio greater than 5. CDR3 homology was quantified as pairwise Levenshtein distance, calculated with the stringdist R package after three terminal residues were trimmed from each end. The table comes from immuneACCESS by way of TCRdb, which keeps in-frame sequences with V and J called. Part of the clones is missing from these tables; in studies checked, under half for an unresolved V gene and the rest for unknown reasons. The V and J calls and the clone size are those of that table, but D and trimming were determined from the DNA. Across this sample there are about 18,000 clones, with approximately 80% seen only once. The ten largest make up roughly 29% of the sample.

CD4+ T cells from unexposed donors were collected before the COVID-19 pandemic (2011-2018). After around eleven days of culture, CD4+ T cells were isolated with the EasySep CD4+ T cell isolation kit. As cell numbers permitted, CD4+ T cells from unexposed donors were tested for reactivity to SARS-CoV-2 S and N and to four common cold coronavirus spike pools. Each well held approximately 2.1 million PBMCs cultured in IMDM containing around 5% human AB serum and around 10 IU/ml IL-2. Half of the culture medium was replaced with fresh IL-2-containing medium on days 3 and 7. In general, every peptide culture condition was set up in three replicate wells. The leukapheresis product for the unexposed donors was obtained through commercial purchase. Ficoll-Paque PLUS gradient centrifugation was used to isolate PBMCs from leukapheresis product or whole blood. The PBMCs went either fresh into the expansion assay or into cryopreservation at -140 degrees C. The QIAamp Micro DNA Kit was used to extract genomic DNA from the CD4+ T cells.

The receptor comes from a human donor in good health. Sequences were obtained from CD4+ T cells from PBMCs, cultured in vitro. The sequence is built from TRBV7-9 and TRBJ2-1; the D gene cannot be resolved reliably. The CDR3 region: CASSLLPENEQFF. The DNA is TGTGCCAGCAGCTTACTCCCGGAGAATGAGCAGTTCTTC. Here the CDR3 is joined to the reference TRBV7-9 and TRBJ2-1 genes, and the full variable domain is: DTGVSQNPRHKITKRGQNVTFRCDPISEHNRLYWYRQTLGQGPEFLTYFQNEAQLEKSRLLSDRFSAERPKGSFSTLEIQRTEQGDSAMYLCASSLLPENEQFFGPGTRLTVL.